This passage covers 11 T cell receptor beta chains from one sample sequenced in a study of shared clonotypes between healthy human individuals. Libraries were prepared by immunoSEQ multiplex PCR; TCRdb keeps only in-frame clonotypes and omits some of them. The sample has about 490,000 clones, less than 80% seen once. Input material: PBMCs. The receptors shown here come from a woman aged 40-49 years in good health. Some clones in this sample may be carry-over from other donors' samples.

The V call is TRBV18, the J call TRBJ1-1; tentative D call: TRBD1 (5 bases). Germline V gene data show CDR1 as KGHSH and CDR2 as LQKENI. The V end was cut by 5 bases, the J end by 8 bases, with 15 bases between. The CDR3 is made up of 13 amino acids. This CDR3 is CASSDGNRREAFF. In DNA, the CDR3 is TGTGCCAGCTCAGATGGGAACAGGAGGGAAGCTTTCTTT. The complete variable domain, with remaining parts taken from reference TRBV18 and TRBJ1-1, reads NAGVMQNPRHLVRRRGQEARLRCSPMKGHSHVYWYRQLPEEGLKFMVYLQKENIIDESGMPKERFSAEFPKEGPSILRIQQVVRGDSAAYFCASSDGNRREAFFGQGTRLTVV.

This chain uses TRBV30 with TRBJ2-7, with D maybe TRBD2 (6 bases). The CDR3 contains 15 residues. The V gene lost 2 bases and the J gene lost 1 base, with 15 bases spanning the gap. Germline assignment: CDR1 GTSNPN and CDR2 SVGIG (reference sequence). In nucleotides, the CDR3 is TGTGCCTGGAGTTTTTGGGGGGACGGATCCTACGAGCAGTACTTC. Its protein product is CAWSFWGDGSYEQYF.

This clone has ten or more counts. The chain uses TRBV28 and TRBJ2-2; D gene unclear. Per the germline V gene, CDR1 is MDHEN and CDR2 is SYDVKM. With 6 bases removed from V and 7 bases from J, the gap between germline ends came to 6 bases. CDR3 length: 11 amino acids. In nucleotides, the CDR3 is TGTGCCAGCAGCAAAGACGGGGAGCTGTTTTTT. It translates to CASSKDGELFF.

This clone occurred a few times. The chain uses TRBV7-9 and TRBJ2-5, with TRBD2 matching 8 bases. The last part of the DNA fits TRBJ2-7 better; the J call may be wrong. The CDR3 is 15 amino acids. CDR1 is SEHNR, CDR2 FQNEAQ, per germline (reference sequence). The CDR3 spells CASSPSGLSSYEQYF. For the CDR3, the DNA is TGTGCCAGCAGCCCTAGCGGGTTGAGCTCCTACGAGCAGTACTTC.

V gene TRBV6-6 combines with J gene TRBJ1-2, with D possibly being TRBD1 (5 bases). Germline V lookup: CDR1 MNHNY, CDR2 SVGAGI (reference sequence). This CDR3 contains 14 residues. The V end was cut by 5 bases, the J end by 1 base, with 11 bases between. CDR3 DNA: TGTGCCAGCAGTAGCCTACAGGTTAACTATGGCTACACCTTC. Protein product: CASSSLQVNYGYTF.

The rearrangement links TRBV14 to TRBJ1-2, with D uncertain. CDR1 and CDR2 (germline): SGHDN, FVKESK. Trimming removed 4 bases at V and 3 bases at J, with 15 bases between. The CDR3 runs to 15 residues. DNA for the CDR3: TGTGCCAGCAGCCGCGGAGCCTACCGAGACTATGGCTACACCTTC. It yields the protein CASSRGAYRDYGYTF.

This clone was recorded only once. V is TRBV25-1 and J is TRBJ1-2, with 7 bases lining up with TRBD1. The CDR3 contains 16 residues. Trimming took 3 bases from V and 4 from J; bases not matched to a gene: 11. CDR1 is MGHDK, CDR2 SYGVNS, per germline. DNA for the CDR3: TGTGCCAGCAGTGAGCTCGGGACAGTGTGTACCTATGGCTACACCTTC. Residues: CASSELGTVCTYGYTF.

The CDR3 sequence is CASSPRQPDTQYF. For the CDR3, the DNA is TGTGCCAGCAGCCCGCGACAGCCAGATACGCAGTATTTT. The chain uses TRBV7-3 and TRBJ2-3, with D possibly matching TRBD1 (5 bases). This CDR3 comprises 13 residues. The V end lost 5 bases, the J end lost 4 bases, and 10 bases lay between the germline ends. CDR1 is SGHTA and CDR2 is FQGTGA in the germline V gene.

This chain joins TRBV6-1 and TRBJ2-3; weak D call: TRBD1 (5 bases). Germline V gene data show CDR1 as MNHNS and CDR2 as SASEGT. CDR3 length: 15 residues. Trimming took off 3 bases at V and 1 base at J, with 11 bases between the two ends. The CDR3 loop is CASSDWGTGTDTQYF. Here the CDR3 DNA reads TGTGCCAGCAGTGATTGGGGCACAGGCACAGATACGCAGTATTTT.

The chain links TRBV28 to TRBJ2-7; 11 bases agree with TRBD2. J was trimmed by 3 bases and V by 5 bases; bases with no gene match: 6. The CDR3 contains 15 residues. From germline, CDR1 is MDHEN and CDR2 SYDVKM. DNA of the CDR3: TGTGCCAGCAGTCTTAGCGGGAGGGATTTCTACGAGCAGTACTTC. It translates to CASSLSGRDFYEQYF.

The genes are TRBV5-6 and TRBJ2-5, with 7 bases aligning to TRBD2. CDR3 size: 15 residues. CDR1 is SGHDT, CDR2 YYEEEE, per germline. The V gene end was trimmed by 4 bases and the J gene end by 5 bases; junction bases not matched to a gene: 11. The CDR3 bases are TGTGCCAGCAGCCCTATGGGGGGGACGGTGGAGACCCAGTACTTC. It encodes CASSPMGGTVETQYF. Complete variable domain (other parts from reference TRBV5-6 and TRBJ2-5): DAGVTQSPTHLIKTRGQQVTLRCSPKSGHDTVSWYQQALGQGPQFIFQYYEEEERQRGNFPDRFSGHQFPNYSSELNVNALLLGDSALYLCASSPMGGTVETQYFGPGTRLLVL.